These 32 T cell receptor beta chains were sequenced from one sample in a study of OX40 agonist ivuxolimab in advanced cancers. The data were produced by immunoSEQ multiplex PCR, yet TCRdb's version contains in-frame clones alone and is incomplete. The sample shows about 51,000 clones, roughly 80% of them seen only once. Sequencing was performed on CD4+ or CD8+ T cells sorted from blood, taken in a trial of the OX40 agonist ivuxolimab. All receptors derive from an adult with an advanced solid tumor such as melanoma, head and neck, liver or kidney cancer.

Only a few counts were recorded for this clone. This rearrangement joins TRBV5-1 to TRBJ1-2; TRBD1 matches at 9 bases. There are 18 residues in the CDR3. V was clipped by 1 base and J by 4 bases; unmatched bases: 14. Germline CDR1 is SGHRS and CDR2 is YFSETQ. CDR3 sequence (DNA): TGCGCCAGCAGCTTGACTCGCTCGGGACAGGGAGCACTCTATGGCTACACCTTC. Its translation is CASSLTRSGQGALYGYTF.

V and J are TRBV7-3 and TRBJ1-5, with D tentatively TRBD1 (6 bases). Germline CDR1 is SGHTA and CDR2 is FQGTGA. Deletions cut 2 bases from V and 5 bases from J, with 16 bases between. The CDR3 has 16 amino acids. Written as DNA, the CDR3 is TGTGCCAGCAGCTTAGGCCTACAGGCAGGGGATCAGCCCCAGCATTTT. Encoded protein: CASSLGLQAGDQPQHF.

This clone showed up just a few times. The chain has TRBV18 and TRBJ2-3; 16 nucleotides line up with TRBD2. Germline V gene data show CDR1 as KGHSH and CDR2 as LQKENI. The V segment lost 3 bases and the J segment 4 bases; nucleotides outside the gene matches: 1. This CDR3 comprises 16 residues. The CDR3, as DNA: TGTGCCAGCTCACCGGGACTAGCGGGAGGGCCAGATACGCAGTATTTT. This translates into CASSPGLAGGPDTQYF.

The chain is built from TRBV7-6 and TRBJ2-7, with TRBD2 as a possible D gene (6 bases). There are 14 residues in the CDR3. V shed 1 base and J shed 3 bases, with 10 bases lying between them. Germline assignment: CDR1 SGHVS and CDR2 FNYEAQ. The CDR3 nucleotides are TGTGCCAGCAGCTTAGGTAGCGGAATCTACGAGCAGTACTTC. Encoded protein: CASSLGSGIYEQYF.

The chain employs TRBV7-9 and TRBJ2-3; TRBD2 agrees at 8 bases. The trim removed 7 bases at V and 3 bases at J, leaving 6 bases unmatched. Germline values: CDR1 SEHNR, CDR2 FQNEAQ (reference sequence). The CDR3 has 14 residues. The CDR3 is CASKDGTRTDTQYF. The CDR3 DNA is TGTGCCAGCAAAGACGGGACTAGGACAGATACGCAGTATTTT.

CDR3 region: CASGTALSYNEQFF. CDR3 nucleotides: TGTGCCAGCGGGACCGCCCTCTCCTACAATGAGCAGTTCTTC. The chain employs TRBV7-6 and TRBJ2-1; tentatively, D is TRBD1 or TRBD2 (5 bases each). This CDR3 is 14 amino acids long. Looked up from germline, CDR1 is SGHVS and CDR2 is FNYEAQ. Trimming left V 8 bases short and J 0 bases short, with 11 bases between. Supplemented by reference TRBV7-6 and TRBJ2-1, the full variable domain reads GAGVSQSPRYKVTKRGQDVALRCDPISGHVSLYWYRQALGQGPEFLTYFNYEAQQDKSGLPNDRFSAERPEGSISTLTIQRTEQRDSAMYRCASGTALSYNEQFFGPGTRLTVL.

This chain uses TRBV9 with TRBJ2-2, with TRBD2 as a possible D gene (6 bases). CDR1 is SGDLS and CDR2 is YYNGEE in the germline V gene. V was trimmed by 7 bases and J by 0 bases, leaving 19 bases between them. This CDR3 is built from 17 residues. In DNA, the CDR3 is TGTGCCAGCTCTTCGGGCGGGACGCGATCGAACACCGGGGAGCTGTTTTTT. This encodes CASSSGGTRSNTGELFF.

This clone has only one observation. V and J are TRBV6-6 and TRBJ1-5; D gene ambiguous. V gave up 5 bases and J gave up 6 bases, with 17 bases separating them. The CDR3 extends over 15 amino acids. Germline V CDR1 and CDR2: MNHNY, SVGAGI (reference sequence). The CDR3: CASSPHRTVSQPQHF. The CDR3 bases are TGTGCCAGCAGTCCCCATCGGACGGTATCTCAGCCCCAGCATTTT.

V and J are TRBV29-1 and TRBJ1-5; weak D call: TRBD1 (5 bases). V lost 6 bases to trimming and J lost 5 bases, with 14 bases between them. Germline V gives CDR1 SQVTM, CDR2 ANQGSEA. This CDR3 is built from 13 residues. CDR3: CSVGEQDYQPQHF. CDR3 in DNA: TGCAGCGTCGGTGAACAGGACTATCAGCCCCAGCATTTT.

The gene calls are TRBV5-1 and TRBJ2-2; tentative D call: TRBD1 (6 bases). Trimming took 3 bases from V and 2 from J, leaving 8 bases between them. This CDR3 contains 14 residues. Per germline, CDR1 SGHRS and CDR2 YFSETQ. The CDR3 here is CASSSGHNTGELFF. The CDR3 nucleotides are TGCGCCAGCAGCTCGGGACACAACACCGGGGAGCTGTTTTTT.

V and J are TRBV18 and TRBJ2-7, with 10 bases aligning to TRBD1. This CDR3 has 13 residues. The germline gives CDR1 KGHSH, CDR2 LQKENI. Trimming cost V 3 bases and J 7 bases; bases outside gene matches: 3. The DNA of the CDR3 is TGTGCCAGCTCACCCTCGGGACAGGGGGAGCAGTACTTC. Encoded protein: CASSPSGQGEQYF. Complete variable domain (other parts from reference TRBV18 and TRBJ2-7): NAGVMQNPRHLVRRRGQEARLRCSPMKGHSHVYWYRQLPEEGLKFMVYLQKENIIDESGMPKERFSAEFPKEGPSILRIQQVVRGDSAAYFCASSPSGQGEQYFGPGTRLTVT.

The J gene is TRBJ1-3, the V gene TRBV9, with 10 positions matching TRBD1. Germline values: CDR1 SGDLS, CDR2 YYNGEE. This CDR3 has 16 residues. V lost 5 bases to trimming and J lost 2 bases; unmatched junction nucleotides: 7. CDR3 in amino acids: CASSAGQGYTGNTIYF. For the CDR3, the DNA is TGTGCCAGCAGTGCGGGACAGGGGTATACTGGAAACACCATATATTTT.

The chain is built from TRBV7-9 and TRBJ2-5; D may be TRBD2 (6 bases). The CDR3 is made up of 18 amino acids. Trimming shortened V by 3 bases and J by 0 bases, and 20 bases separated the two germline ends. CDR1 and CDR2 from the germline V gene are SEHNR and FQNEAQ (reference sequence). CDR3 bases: TGTGCCAGCAGCTTTTACGCACTAGCCCGGGAGTACCAAGAGACCCAGTACTTC. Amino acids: CASSFYALAREYQETQYF.

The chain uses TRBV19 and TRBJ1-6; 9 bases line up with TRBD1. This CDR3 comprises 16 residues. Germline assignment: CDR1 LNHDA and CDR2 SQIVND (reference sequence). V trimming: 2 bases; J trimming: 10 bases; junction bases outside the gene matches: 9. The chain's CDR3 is CASSILSGQGQSPLHF. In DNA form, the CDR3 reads TGTGCCAGTAGTATACTTTCTGGACAGGGGCAATCACCCCTCCACTTT.

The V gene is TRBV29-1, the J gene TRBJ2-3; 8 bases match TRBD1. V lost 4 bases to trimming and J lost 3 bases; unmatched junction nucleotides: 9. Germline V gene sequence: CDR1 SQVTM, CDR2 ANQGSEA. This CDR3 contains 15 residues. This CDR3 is CSVGLRTGSTDTQYF. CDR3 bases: TGCAGCGTTGGTCTCAGGACAGGGTCGACAGATACGCAGTATTTT.

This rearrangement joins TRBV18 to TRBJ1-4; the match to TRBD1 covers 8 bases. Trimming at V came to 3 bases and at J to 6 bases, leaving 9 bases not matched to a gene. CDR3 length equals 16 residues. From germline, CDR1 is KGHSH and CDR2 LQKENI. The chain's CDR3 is CASSPPGGGRDEKLFF. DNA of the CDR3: TGTGCCAGCTCACCCCCAGGGGGCGGAAGGGATGAAAAACTGTTTTTT.

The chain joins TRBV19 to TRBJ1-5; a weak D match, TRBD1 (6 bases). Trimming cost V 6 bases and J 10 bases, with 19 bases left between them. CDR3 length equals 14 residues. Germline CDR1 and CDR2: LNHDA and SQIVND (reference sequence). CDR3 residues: CASSKGDTQGPQHF. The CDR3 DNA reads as TGTGCCAGTAGCAAAGGGGACACCCAGGGCCCCCAGCATTTT.

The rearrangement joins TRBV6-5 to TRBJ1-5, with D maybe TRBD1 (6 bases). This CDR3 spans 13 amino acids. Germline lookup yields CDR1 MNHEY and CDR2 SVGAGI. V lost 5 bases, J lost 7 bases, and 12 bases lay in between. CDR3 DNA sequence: TGTGCCAGCAGTCGGGGGACAAACCAGCCCCAGCATTTT. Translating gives CASSRGTNQPQHF.

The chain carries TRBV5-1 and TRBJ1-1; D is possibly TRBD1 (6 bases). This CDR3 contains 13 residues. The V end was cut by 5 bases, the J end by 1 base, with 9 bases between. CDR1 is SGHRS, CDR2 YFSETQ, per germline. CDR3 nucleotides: TGCGCCAGCAGAATACAGGGGAACACTGAAGCTTTCTTT. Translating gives CASRIQGNTEAFF.

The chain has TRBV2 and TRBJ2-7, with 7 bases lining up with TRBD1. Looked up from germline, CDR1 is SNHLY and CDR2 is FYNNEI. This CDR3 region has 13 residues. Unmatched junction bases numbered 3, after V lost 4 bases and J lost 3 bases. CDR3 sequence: CASSGQGFYEQYF. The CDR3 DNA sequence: TGTGCCAGCAGTGGACAGGGCTTCTACGAGCAGTACTTC.

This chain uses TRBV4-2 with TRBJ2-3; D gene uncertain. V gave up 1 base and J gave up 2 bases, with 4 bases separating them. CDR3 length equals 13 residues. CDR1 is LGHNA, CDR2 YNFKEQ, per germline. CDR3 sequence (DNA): TGTGCCAGCAGCCAAGGTCCCACAGATACGCAGTATTTT. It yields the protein CASSQGPTDTQYF.

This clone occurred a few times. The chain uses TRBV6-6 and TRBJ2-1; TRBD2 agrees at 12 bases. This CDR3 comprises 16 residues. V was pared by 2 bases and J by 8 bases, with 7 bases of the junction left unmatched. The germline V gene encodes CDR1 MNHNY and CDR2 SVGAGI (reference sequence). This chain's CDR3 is CASSYMGLAGEYEQFF. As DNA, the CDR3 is TGTGCCAGCAGTTACATGGGACTAGCGGGTGAATATGAGCAGTTCTTC.

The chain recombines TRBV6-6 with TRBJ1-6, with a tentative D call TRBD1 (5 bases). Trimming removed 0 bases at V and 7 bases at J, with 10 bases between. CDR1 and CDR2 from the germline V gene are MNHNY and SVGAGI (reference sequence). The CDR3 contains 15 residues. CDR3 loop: CASSYSRDGNSPLHF. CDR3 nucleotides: TGTGCCAGCAGTTACTCGAGGGACGGGAATTCACCCCTCCACTTT.

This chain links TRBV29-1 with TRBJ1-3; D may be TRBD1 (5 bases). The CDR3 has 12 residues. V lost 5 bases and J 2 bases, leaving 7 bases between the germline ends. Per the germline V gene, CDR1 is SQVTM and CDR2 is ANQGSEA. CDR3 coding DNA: TGCAGCGTTAAGGGGACTGGAAACACCATATATTTT. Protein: CSVKGTGNTIYF.

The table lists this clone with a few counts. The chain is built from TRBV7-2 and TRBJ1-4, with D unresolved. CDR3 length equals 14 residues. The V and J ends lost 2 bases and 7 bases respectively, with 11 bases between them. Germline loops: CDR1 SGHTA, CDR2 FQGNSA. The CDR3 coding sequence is TGTGCCAGCAGCTTAATGGGGAGGGCTGAAAAACTGTTTTTT. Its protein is CASSLMGRAEKLFF.

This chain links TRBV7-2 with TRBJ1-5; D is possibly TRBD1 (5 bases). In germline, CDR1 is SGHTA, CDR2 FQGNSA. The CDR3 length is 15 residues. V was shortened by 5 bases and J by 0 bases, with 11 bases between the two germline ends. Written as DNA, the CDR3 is TGTGCCAGCAGCAAAGGGGTCAATAGCAATCAGCCCCAGCATTTT. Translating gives CASSKGVNSNQPQHF.

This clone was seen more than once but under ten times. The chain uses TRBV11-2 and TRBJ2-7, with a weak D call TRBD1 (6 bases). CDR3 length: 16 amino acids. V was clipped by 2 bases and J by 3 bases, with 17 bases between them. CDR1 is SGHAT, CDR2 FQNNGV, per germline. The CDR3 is CASSLLFGTNIYEQYF. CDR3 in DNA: TGTGCCAGCAGCTTACTTTTTGGGACAAACATCTACGAGCAGTACTTC.

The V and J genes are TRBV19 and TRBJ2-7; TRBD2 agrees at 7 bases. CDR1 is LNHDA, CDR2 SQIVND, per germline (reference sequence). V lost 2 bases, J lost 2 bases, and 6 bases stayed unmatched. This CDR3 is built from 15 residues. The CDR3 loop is CASSITRTRTYEQYF. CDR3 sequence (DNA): TGTGCCAGTAGTATAACCCGGACTAGGACCTACGAGCAGTACTTC.

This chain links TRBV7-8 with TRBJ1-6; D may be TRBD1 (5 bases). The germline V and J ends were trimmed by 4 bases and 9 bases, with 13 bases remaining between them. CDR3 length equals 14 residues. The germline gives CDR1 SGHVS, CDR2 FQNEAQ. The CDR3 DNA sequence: TGTGCCAGCAGCTCGGGACCAGGAAGTTCACCCCTCCACTTT. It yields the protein CASSSGPGSSPLHF.

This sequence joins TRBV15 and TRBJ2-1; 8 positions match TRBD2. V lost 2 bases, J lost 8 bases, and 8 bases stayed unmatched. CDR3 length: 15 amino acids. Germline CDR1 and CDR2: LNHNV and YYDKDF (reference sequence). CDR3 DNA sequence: TGTGCCACCAGCAGAACCGGGACTAGTCACGATGAGCAGTTCTTC. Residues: CATSRTGTSHDEQFF.

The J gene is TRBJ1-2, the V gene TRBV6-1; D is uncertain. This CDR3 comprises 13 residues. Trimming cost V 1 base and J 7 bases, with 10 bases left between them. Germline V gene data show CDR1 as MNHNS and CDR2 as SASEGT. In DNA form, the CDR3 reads TGTGCCAGCAGTGAAGTCATAGGGCCTGGCTACACCTTC. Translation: CASSEVIGPGYTF.

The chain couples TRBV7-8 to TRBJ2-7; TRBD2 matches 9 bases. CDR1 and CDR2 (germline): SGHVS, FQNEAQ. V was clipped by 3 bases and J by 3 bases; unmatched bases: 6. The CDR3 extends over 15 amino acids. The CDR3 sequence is CASSFRRSGSYEQYF. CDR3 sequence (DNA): TGTGCCAGCAGCTTCAGGCGTAGCGGGAGCTACGAGCAGTACTTC.